The 4 T cell receptor beta chains in this list originate from one sample, sequenced in a study of blood T cells in healthy people across ages. Primers used in a second PCR of roughly 6 to 11 cycles were a sample-barcoded 5' primer and a J-beta primer mix. One entry per CDR3 protein, called by TCRdb with MiXCR from the 5' RACE reads. The sample lists roughly 1,500,000 distinct CDR3 sequences, approximately 38% occurring once. The sample comprised blood. Source of these receptors: a woman aged 18-30 years in good health.

This chain uses TRBV7-2 with TRBJ2-7; D gene ambiguous. Germline-derived CDR1 and CDR2 are SGHTA and FQGNSA. Trimming pared 1 base from V and 5 bases from J, leaving 12 bases between. This CDR3 has 14 amino acids. The CDR3 DNA reads as TGTGCCAGCAGCTTAGTCGGTAGCCCAAACGAGCAGTACTTC. Translating gives CASSLVGSPNEQYF.

This chain connects TRBV5-1 to TRBJ2-7, with D possibly matching TRBD2 (5 bases). Trimming removed 3 bases at V and 3 bases at J, with 16 bases between. The CDR3 is made up of 15 amino acids. Germline V gene data show CDR1 as SGHRS and CDR2 as YFSETQ. The CDR3 here is CASSSVEEGNYEQYF. The DNA for the CDR3 is TGCGCCAGCAGCTCCGTAGAAGAGGGCAACTACGAGCAGTACTTC.

The chain uses TRBV24-1 and TRBJ1-5, with a possible D match to TRBD1 (5 bases). Looked up from germline, CDR1 is KGHDR and CDR2 is SFDVKD. The CDR3 loop spans 14 amino acids. V lost 7 bases and J lost 1, with 10 bases in between. The CDR3 region is CATSPRDSNQPQHF. The CDR3 nucleotides read TGTGCCACCAGCCCCCGGGACAGCAATCAGCCCCAGCATTTT.

Regarding this clonotype: With a much larger clone just one base away, this may be a read error. The chain combines TRBV7-9 with TRBJ2-1; TRBD2 matches at 10 bases. V was clipped by 2 bases and J by 10 bases; unmatched bases: 5. CDR3 length: 14 amino acids. Germline V CDR1 and CDR2: SEHNR, FQNEAQ (reference sequence). The CDR3 DNA follows: TGTGCCAGCAGCTTACTAGCGGGAGTCTACGAGCAGTTCTTC. Protein: CASSLLAGVYEQFF.